This T cell receptor beta chain was retrieved from a study of post-analysis software for immune sequencing data. Turning to the study itself: Several disease courses (relapsing-remitting, secondary progressive and progressive-relapsing) of multiple sclerosis were included. General observations from the study: Among five TRBV segments more frequent in patients than controls were TRBV5-6, TRBV5-1 and TRBV20-1.

As to this clonotype: The antigen remains undetermined.

Germline trimming cut 4 bases from V and 2 bases from J; bases unmatched to any gene: 6. The CDR3 length is 15 residues. Presence of unique molecular identifiers characterized the TCR beta cDNA libraries. Each CDR3 protein is one row after TCRdb ran MiXCR on the PCR reads. This sample has approximately 570,000 distinct CDR3 sequences; roughly 47% occur once, and the top ten carry roughly 1.7%. Sequencing was performed on blood. This TCR was sampled from a girl aged 10-17 years with multiple sclerosis. The chain is built from TRBV12-3 or TRBV12-4 and TRBJ2-7; 9 bases line up with TRBD2. CDR3 DNA sequence: TGTGCCAGCAGTTCGCGGGAGGGCCTCACCTACGAGCAGTACTTC. It encodes CASSSREGLTYEQYF.